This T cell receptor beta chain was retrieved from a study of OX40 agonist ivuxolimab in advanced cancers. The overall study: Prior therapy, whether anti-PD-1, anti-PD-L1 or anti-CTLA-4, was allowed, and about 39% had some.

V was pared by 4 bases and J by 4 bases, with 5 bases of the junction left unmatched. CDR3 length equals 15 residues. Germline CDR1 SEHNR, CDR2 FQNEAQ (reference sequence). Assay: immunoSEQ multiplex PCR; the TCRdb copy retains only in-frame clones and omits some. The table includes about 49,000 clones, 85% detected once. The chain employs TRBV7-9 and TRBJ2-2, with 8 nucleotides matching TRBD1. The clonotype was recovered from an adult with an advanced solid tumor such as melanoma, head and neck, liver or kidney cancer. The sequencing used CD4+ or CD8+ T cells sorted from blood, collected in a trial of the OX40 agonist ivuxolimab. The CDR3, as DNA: TGTGCCAGCAGCTCCGACAGGGGAAGCACCGGGGAGCTGTTTTTT. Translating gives CASSSDRGSTGELFF.